This T cell receptor (beta chain) came from a study of CD8 T cells in Susac syndrome. This CDR3 contains 14 residues. Trimming at V came to 6 bases and at J to 5 bases, leaving 7 bases not matched to a gene. Germline CDR1 is DFQATT and CDR2 is SNEGSKA (reference sequence). Reverse transcription of roughly 0.5 to 1 ug RNA used random hexamers. With immunoSEQ multiplex PCR, TCR beta CDR3 was amplified across 54 Vbeta and 13 Jbeta. TCRdb ran MiXCR on the immunoSEQ multiplex PCR reads and lists one entry per CDR3 protein. The sample lists about 140,000 distinct CDR3 sequences, about 94% occurring once. This TCR came from a human donor in good health. Sequenced input: CD8+ T cells from PBMCs. The V and J genes are TRBV20-1 and TRBJ2-1; 10 nucleotides line up with TRBD2. This CDR3 is CSAESLAGDNEQFF. Written as DNA, the CDR3 is TGCAGTGCCGAGTCTCTAGCGGGAGACAATGAGCAGTTCTTC.